These 20 T cell receptor beta chains share one sample of origin, sequenced in a study of CD8 T cells in ankylosing spondylitis. TCRdb ran MiXCR on the 5' RACE reads and lists one entry per CDR3 protein. The sample lists some 29,000 distinct CDR3 sequences, 7.2% occurring once. The sequenced material came from blood, either unsorted or a sorted T cell fraction (not recorded which). The receptors were gathered from a male donor with ankylosing spondylitis or in good health (not recorded which).

This clonotype is deemed medium-sized. The chain carries TRBV28 and TRBJ1-1; 8 bases fit TRBD1. With 9 bases clipped from V and 0 bases from J, the junction kept 9 bases outside the gene matches. The germline CDR1 and CDR2 sequences are MDHEN and SYDVKM. The CDR3 consists of 15 residues. Here the CDR3 DNA reads TGTGCCAGTCAAGACAGGGGTGGGCTGAACACTGAAGCTTTCTTT. Its translation: CASQDRGGLNTEAFF.

Many counts were recorded for this clonotype. V usage is TRBV12-3 or TRBV12-4 and J usage is TRBJ1-1; 8 bases fit TRBD1. The CDR3 runs 15 residues. Unmatched junction bases numbered 12, after V lost 6 bases and J lost 6 bases. As DNA, the CDR3 is TGTGCCAGCAGCTCCGGACAGGGTTTCAGTGCTGAAGCTTTCTTT. Its protein product is CASSSGQGFSAEAFF.

This clonotype has at least ten counts. The V call is TRBV24-1, the J call TRBJ2-5; TRBD2 matches at 11 bases. V shed 3 bases, J shed 4 bases, and the junction held 6 bases outside the gene matches. In germline, CDR1 is KGHDR, CDR2 SFDVKD. CDR3 size: 16 residues. CDR3 loop: CATSDTKTSGTETQYF. DNA for the CDR3: TGTGCCACCAGTGATACAAAGACTAGCGGGACAGAGACCCAGTACTTC.

This clonotype has at least ten counts. This rearrangement joins TRBV12-3 or TRBV12-4 to TRBJ2-1; the D is unclear. The CDR3 length is 13 residues. The V end lost 5 bases, the J end lost 3 bases, and 8 bases lay between the germline ends. The CDR3 spells CASSPKIYNEQFF. The CDR3 coding sequence is TGTGCCAGCAGTCCGAAGATCTACAATGAGCAGTTCTTC.

V is TRBV28 and J is TRBJ2-2; D call uncertain. This CDR3 contains 14 residues. Germline CDR1 reads MDHEN; CDR2 reads SYDVKM. V lost 6 bases to trimming and J lost 3 bases, with 11 bases between them. The CDR3 loop is CASRLGSDTGELFF. In nucleotides, the CDR3 is TGTGCCAGCAGATTAGGGTCGGACACCGGGGAGCTGTTTTTT.

This clonotype was seen repeatedly, ten times or more. V and J are TRBV2 and TRBJ2-2; 7 positions match TRBD2. The CDR3 runs to 14 residues. In germline, CDR1 is SNHLY, CDR2 FYNNEI. The ends lost 8 bases at V and 5 bases at J; junction bases unmatched: 8. CDR3 loop: CASGDYTRTGELFF. For the CDR3, the DNA is TGTGCCAGCGGGGACTACACAAGAACCGGGGAGCTGTTTTTT.

This clonotype occurred many times. The V call is TRBV7-2, the J call TRBJ1-6; 9 bases match TRBD1. Germline CDR1 SGHTA, CDR2 FQGNSA. The CDR3 is 14 residues long. V gave up 4 bases and J gave up 9 bases; unmatched junction bases: 4. CDR3 nucleotide sequence: TGTGCCAGCAGCTCTACAGGGGGCGGTTCACCCCTCCACTTT. It yields the protein CASSSTGGGSPLHF.

Concerning this clonotype: A much larger clone lies one base from this, so it may be a read error. This CDR3 is CAISLFGVMASGNTDTQYF. DNA for the CDR3: TGTGCCATCAGTTTATTTGGGGTCATGGCTAGCGGAAACACAGATACGCAGTATTTT. This chain joins TRBV12-3 or TRBV12-4 and TRBJ2-3; TRBD2 matches 7 bases. CDR3 size: 19 residues.

The J gene is TRBJ2-3, the V gene TRBV24-1, with 12 bases fitting TRBD1. CDR3 size: 17 residues. Germline loops: CDR1 KGHDR, CDR2 SFDVKD. Trimming took 3 bases from V and 2 from J; bases not matched to a gene: 5. The CDR3 DNA follows: TGTGCCACCAGTGATGCTCGGGACAGGGGGCTCACAGATACGCAGTATTTT. This encodes CATSDARDRGLTDTQYF.

The genes are TRBV11-2 and TRBJ2-4, with D perhaps TRBD1 (6 bases). This CDR3 has 18 residues. Trimming cost V 3 bases and J 0 bases, with 18 bases left between them. The germline CDR1 and CDR2 sequences are SGHAT and FQNNGV. The CDR3 sequence: CASSFLMFRDIAKNIQYF. CDR3 DNA sequence: TGTGCCAGCAGCTTCTTGATGTTTAGGGACATAGCCAAAAACATTCAGTACTTC. The full variable domain, in which reference TRBV11-2 and TRBJ2-4 provide the parts outside the CDR3, is EAGVAQSPRYKIIEKRQSVAFWCNPISGHATLYWYQQILGQGPKLLIQFQNNGVVDDSQLPKDRFSAERLKGVDSTLKIQPAKLEDSAVYLCASSFLMFRDIAKNIQYFGAGTRLSVL.

This clonotype appeared many times. The chain employs TRBV12-3 or TRBV12-4 and TRBJ1-2; a weak D match, TRBD1 (5 bases). Trimming pared 5 bases from V and 8 bases from J, leaving 18 bases between. This CDR3 has 14 residues. The CDR3 sequence is CASSLWQGSEGYTF. The CDR3 nucleotides read TGTGCCAGCAGTCTGTGGCAGGGTTCGGAGGGCTACACCTTC.

This clonotype was picked up a small number of times. The chain uses TRBV6-2 or TRBV6-3 and TRBJ2-4; D is unclear. Germline CDR1 is MNHEY and CDR2 is SVGEGT. This CDR3 is 12 amino acids long. V lost 11 bases and J 13 bases, leaving 21 bases between the germline ends. The CDR3 protein is CAAGEDPRLQYF. CDR3 nucleotide sequence: TGTGCCGCCGGCGAGGACCCACGTTTACAGTACTTC.

The sample holds a few counts of this clonotype. This chain uses TRBV10-3 with TRBJ2-1; 10 nucleotides agree with TRBD2. The CDR3 runs to 19 residues. The germline V gene has CDR1 ENHRY and CDR2 SYGVKD. With 3 bases clipped from V and 0 bases from J, the junction kept 11 bases outside the gene matches. The CDR3 bases are TGTGCCATCAGTGACACACGCTTCTCTAGCGGGAGCTCCTACAATGAGCAGTTCTTC. Its protein product is CAISDTRFSSGSSYNEQFF.

This clonotype was detected ten times or more. The V call is TRBV7-6, the J call TRBJ2-7, with D possibly matching TRBD1 (5 bases). Trimming cost V 0 bases and J 2 bases, with 8 bases left between them. The V gene's germline CDR1 is SGHVS and CDR2 FNYEAQ. The CDR3 is made up of 14 amino acids. CDR3 protein: CASSLAQGTYEQYF. CDR3 DNA sequence: TGTGCCAGCAGCTTAGCCCAGGGAACCTACGAGCAGTACTTC.

This clonotype was seen ten or more times. The rearrangement links TRBV5-1 to TRBJ1-1; 8 nucleotides align to TRBD1. The germline V gene has CDR1 SGHRS and CDR2 YFSETQ. The V and J ends lost 0 bases and 4 bases, in that order; junction bases with no gene match: 5. CDR3 length: 15 amino acids. CDR3 sequence: CASSLDQGATTEAFF. The DNA for the CDR3 is TGCGCCAGCAGCTTGGATCAGGGGGCGACCACTGAAGCTTTCTTT.

This clonotype has at least ten counts. V is TRBV15 and J is TRBJ2-3; D could derive from TRBD1 or TRBD2 (5 bases each). Deletions cut 1 base from V and 0 bases from J, with 14 bases between. Per germline, CDR1 LNHNV and CDR2 YYDKDF (reference sequence). This CDR3 contains 17 residues. This chain's CDR3 is CATSRGRGDPSTDTQYF. CDR3 in DNA: TGTGCCACCAGCAGAGGCCGAGGGGACCCAAGCACAGATACGCAGTATTTT.

This clonotype was detected ten times or more. The chain joins TRBV29-1 to TRBJ2-3; 7 bases map to TRBD1. Germline assignment: CDR1 SQVTM and CDR2 ANQGSEA. This CDR3 spans 13 amino acids. With 7 bases clipped from V and 1 base from J, the junction kept 5 bases outside the gene matches. The CDR3 DNA reads TGCAGCGCCCGACAGGGAGGCACAGATACGCAGTATTTT. It yields the protein CSARQGGTDTQYF.

At least ten counts were recorded for this clonotype. The genes are TRBV29-1 and TRBJ1-4; 7 bases agree with TRBD1. Trimming removed 6 bases from V and 5 bases from J; junction bases left unmatched: 6. In germline, CDR1 is SQVTM, CDR2 ANQGSEA. The CDR3 totals 13 residues. The CDR3 nucleotides read TGCAGCGTCGGGACAGCCGGAAATGAAAAACTGTTTTTT. Translating it yields CSVGTAGNEKLFF. The whole variable domain, remainder taken from reference TRBV29-1 and TRBJ1-4, is SAVISQKPSRDICQRGTSLTIQCQVDSQVTMMFWYRQQPGQSLTLIATANQGSEATYESGFVIDKFPISRPNLTFSTLTVSNMSPEDSSIYLCSVGTAGNEKLFFGSGTQLSVL.

This clonotype was found many times. The rearrangement joins TRBV24-1 to TRBJ2-7; the match to TRBD1 covers 7 bases. The ends lost 4 bases at V and 8 bases at J; junction bases unmatched: 4. Germline loops: CDR1 KGHDR, CDR2 SFDVKD. The CDR3 spans 12 residues. CDR3 protein: CATSERQGKQYF. The CDR3 coding sequence is TGTGCCACCAGTGAAAGACAGGGAAAGCAGTACTTC.

This clonotype showed up many times. The chain links TRBV5-1 to TRBJ2-5, with a possible D match to TRBD2 (5 bases). The CDR3 is made up of 13 amino acids. V was cut by 5 bases and J by 3 bases, with 11 bases left in between. Germline V lookup: CDR1 SGHRS, CDR2 YFSETQ. CDR3 sequence reads: CASSRDKKETQYF. The CDR3 region has the DNA TGCGCCAGCAGTCGGGATAAGAAAGAGACCCAGTACTTC.